This TCR beta chain was retrieved from a study of T cell responses to AZD1222 COVID-19 vaccine. The study, taken as a whole, reports: None of the repertoires were sampled until the peak T cell response had passed. Clonal diversity was possibly underestimated, and white British individuals and females predominated among donors. Nearly half of spike-specific TCRs reportedly target variant regions that are unmutated in the B.1.351 and B.1.1.7 variants.

In regard to this clone: Its antigen is currently unknown.

The CDR3 runs to 17 residues. Germline assignment: CDR1 KGHSH and CDR2 LQKENI. Trimming took 2 bases from V and 5 from J; bases not matched to a gene: 12. Sequencing was performed with immunoSEQ multiplex PCR; in TCRdb, only in-frame clones are kept and a portion is missing. Among approximately 170,000 clones, 87% were seen once, and the ten largest hold 1.1%. The sample in question was peripheral blood, obtained 28 days after the second AZD1222 dose. The sequence was collected from an adult who received the AZD1222 COVID-19 vaccine. The chain uses TRBV18 and TRBJ2-1; 7 bases line up with TRBD1. The CDR3 DNA sequence: TGTGCCAGCTCACCATCCCCGGGCAGGGGGACGAACAATGAGCAGTTCTTC. Amino acid sequence: CASSPSPGRGTNNEQFF.